Below, 27 T cell receptor beta chains from the same sample are listed, as sequenced in a study of blood T cell repertoires in COVID-19. This table comes from immunoSEQ multiplex PCR, and its TCRdb copy is limited to in-frame clones, with some not included. The repertoire has 200,000 or so clones, roughly four fifths of them found once; the top ten carry 4% to 6%. Specimen: peripheral blood. The receptors were gathered from a woman aged 70-85 years with active or convalescent COVID-19.

This clone was detected a few times. Other DNA sequences in this specimen translate into the identical CDR3. The chain links TRBV30 to TRBJ2-2; 7 bases map to TRBD1. Germline V gene sequence: CDR1 GTSNPN, CDR2 SVGIG (reference sequence). The CDR3 spans 14 residues. Trimming cost V 0 bases and J 5 bases; bases outside gene matches: 3. DNA for the CDR3: TGTGCCTGGAGTGTGCCAGGGGGTACCGGGGAGCTGTTTTTT. Translation: CAWSVPGGTGELFF.

This chain links TRBV6-5 with TRBJ2-3; D gene unclear. The CDR3 has 13 residues. The V gene's germline CDR1 is MNHEY and CDR2 SVGAGI. V dropped 6 bases and J dropped 1 base, with 8 bases sitting between them. The CDR3: CASRGPRTDTQYF. The CDR3 nucleotides are TGTGCCAGCAGGGGCCCACGCACAGATACGCAGTATTTT.

This chain joins TRBV3-1 (or the pseudogene TRBV3-2) and TRBJ2-1; no firm D call. The ends were cut back, 4 bases at V and 6 bases at J, with 10 bases in the middle. This CDR3 contains 13 residues. Germline V gene lookup returns CDR1 LGHDT and CDR2 YNNKEL (reference sequence). The CDR3 sequence: CASSPVGRNEQFF. CDR3 in DNA: TGTGCCAGCAGCCCTGTGGGCCGCAATGAGCAGTTCTTC.

This clone appeared a single time. The chain is built from TRBV27 and TRBJ2-3, with TRBD2 as a possible D gene (6 bases). The germline gives CDR1 MNHEY, CDR2 SMNVEV (reference sequence). The ends were cut back, 0 bases at V and 4 bases at J, with 17 bases in the middle. The CDR3 is made up of 17 amino acids. CDR3: CASSLSLGLAAADTQYF. The DNA of the CDR3 is TGTGCCAGCAGTTTATCGTTGGGACTCGCCGCCGCAGATACGCAGTATTTT.

This clone came up many times. The rearrangement joins TRBV6-2 or TRBV6-3 to TRBJ1-1, with D unclear. V lost 5 bases to trimming and J lost 7 bases, with 20 bases between them. There are 15 residues in the CDR3. Germline V gives CDR1 MNHEY, CDR2 SVGEGT. CDR3 nucleotide sequence: TGTGCCAGCAGTCACATCGACAAGATGAAGTTTGAAGCTTTCTTT. It is translated as CASSHIDKMKFEAFF.

CDR3 nucleotide sequence: TGTGCCAGCAGTTTTGGTGATTCTAGCGGGAGGGCTCTTTGGGGTCAAGAGACCCAGTACTTC. It is translated as CASSFGDSSGRALWGQETQYF. This chain connects TRBV28 to TRBJ2-5; 12 nucleotides agree with TRBD2. Germline V gives CDR1 MDHEN, CDR2 SYDVKM. The CDR3 runs 21 residues. The V and J ends lost 3 bases and 2 bases, in that order; junction bases with no gene match: 19.

V and J are TRBV19 and TRBJ2-1; TRBD2 aligns across 8 bases. The germline gives CDR1 LNHDA, CDR2 SQIVND (reference sequence). With 0 bases clipped from V and 1 base from J, the junction kept 2 bases outside the gene matches. There are 16 residues in the CDR3. CDR3 nucleotides: TGTGCCAGTAGTATAGATGTAGCGGGGTCCTACAATGAGCAGTTCTTC. This encodes CASSIDVAGSYNEQFF.

The chain links TRBV24-1 to TRBJ1-2; 7 nucleotides line up with TRBD1. V gave up 2 bases and J gave up 2 bases; unmatched junction bases: 10. The CDR3 is 17 amino acids. Germline V gene lookup returns CDR1 KGHDR and CDR2 SFDVKD. The CDR3 loop is CATSDSTGQSVNYGYTF. CDR3 bases: TGTGCCACCAGTGATTCGACGGGACAGTCCGTGAACTATGGCTACACCTTC.

This chain connects TRBV2 to TRBJ2-5; TRBD2 agrees at 13 bases. With 7 bases clipped from V and 2 bases from J, the junction kept 13 bases outside the gene matches. Germline assignment: CDR1 SNHLY and CDR2 FYNNEI. The CDR3 is 18 amino acids. CDR3 DNA sequence: TGTGCCAGCACTCGTGGACTAGCGGGAGTAGGGGGGCAAGAGACCCAGTACTTC. It yields the protein CASTRGLAGVGGQETQYF. The full variable domain, rest sourced from reference TRBV2 and TRBJ2-5, is EPEVTQTPSHQVTQMGQEVILRCVPISNHLYFYWYRQILGQKVEFLVSFYNNEISEKSEIFDDQFSVERPDGSNFTLKIRSTKLEDSAMYFCASTRGLAGVGGQETQYFGPGTRLLVL.

The rearrangement links TRBV19 to TRBJ2-1, with 7 bases aligning to TRBD2. CDR3 size: 17 residues. Germline loops: CDR1 LNHDA, CDR2 SQIVND (reference sequence). V shed 0 bases, J shed 2 bases, and the junction held 7 bases outside the gene matches. CDR3 region: CASSIDSSGDAYNEQFF. For the CDR3, the DNA is TGTGCCAGTAGTATAGATTCTAGCGGAGACGCCTACAATGAGCAGTTCTTC.

This chain joins TRBV19 and TRBJ2-2; no reliable D call. This CDR3 comprises 12 residues. Germline CDR1 LNHDA, CDR2 SQIVND (reference sequence). With 5 bases removed from V and 6 bases from J, the gap between germline ends came to 7 bases. CDR3 loop: CASSWLAGELFF. In DNA form, the CDR3 reads TGTGCCAGTAGTTGGCTGGCCGGGGAGCTGTTTTTT.

The CDR3: CSVDGARAQGAYGYTF. The DNA of the CDR3 is TGCAGCGTTGATGGGGCCCGGGCCCAAGGTGCCTATGGCTACACCTTC. This sequence joins TRBV29-1 and TRBJ1-2; TRBD1 might be the D (5 bases). The ends were cut back, 3 bases at V and 4 bases at J, with 21 bases in the middle. Germline assignment: CDR1 SQVTM and CDR2 ANQGSEA. This CDR3 comprises 16 residues.

V and J are TRBV30 and TRBJ2-6, with D possibly being TRBD1 (5 bases). V lost 6 bases and J lost 1, with 10 bases in between. This CDR3 is built from 14 residues. The V gene's germline CDR1 is GTSNPN and CDR2 SVGIG (reference sequence). The chain's CDR3 is CACTQGSGANVLTF. The CDR3 bases are TGTGCCTGCACCCAGGGATCTGGGGCCAACGTCCTGACTTTC. Full variable domain (missing parts from reference TRBV30 and TRBJ2-6): SQTIHQWPATLVQPVGSPLSLECTVEGTSNPNLYWYRQAAGRGLQLLFYSVGIGQISSEVPQNLSASRPQDRQFILSSKKLLLSDSGFYLCACTQGSGANVLTFGAGSRLTVL.

The V and J genes are TRBV14 and TRBJ2-5; 7 nucleotides agree with TRBD1. Germline V CDR1 and CDR2: SGHDN, FVKESK. With V trimmed by 1 base and J by 1 base, 9 bases remained unmatched. The CDR3 spans 17 residues. CDR3 protein: CASSQVKPDRVQETQYF. DNA of the CDR3: TGTGCCAGCAGCCAAGTAAAACCAGACAGGGTCCAAGAGACCCAGTACTTC. Using reference TRBV14 and TRBJ2-5 for the parts outside the CDR3, the full variable domain is EAGVTQFPSHSVIEKGQTVTLRCDPISGHDNLYWYRRVMGKEIKFLLHFVKESKQDESGMPNNRFLAERTGGTYSTLKVQPAELEDSGVYFCASSQVKPDRVQETQYFGPGTRLLVL.

This clone was counted once. The chain links TRBV6-6 to TRBJ1-4; D gene uncertain. Looked up from germline, CDR1 is MNHNY and CDR2 is SVGAGI (reference sequence). The CDR3 is 16 amino acids. V lost 6 bases to trimming and J lost 0 bases, with 14 bases between them. In DNA, the CDR3 is TGTGCCAGCAGCAGCACAGCCGGTCCAACTAATGAAAAACTGTTTTTT. Its translation is CASSSTAGPTNEKLFF.

The chain couples TRBV7-9 to TRBJ1-6; tentatively, D is TRBD1 (6 bases). CDR1 and CDR2 from the germline V gene are SEHNR and FQNEAQ (reference sequence). The CDR3 is made up of 13 amino acids. Trimming removed 0 bases at V and 12 bases at J, with 9 bases between. CDR3 sequence reads: CASSLATGEPLHF. As DNA, the CDR3 is TGTGCCAGCAGCTTAGCGACAGGCGAACCCCTCCACTTT.

CDR3 protein: CASSQIGTSASTDTQYF. The CDR3 nucleotides are TGTGCCAGCTCACAAATTGGGACATCCGCTAGCACAGATACGCAGTATTTT. The chain joins TRBV18 to TRBJ2-3; D is perhaps TRBD1 (6 bases). From germline, CDR1 is KGHSH and CDR2 LQKENI. The ends were cut back, 4 bases at V and 0 bases at J, with 17 bases in the middle. The CDR3 consists of 17 residues.

The chain combines TRBV7-3 with TRBJ2-2, with TRBD2 as a possible D gene (6 bases). The CDR3 runs to 14 residues. CDR1 and CDR2 (germline): SGHTA, FQGTGA. Trimming pared 4 bases from V and 7 bases from J, leaving 13 bases between. The DNA of the CDR3 is TGTGCCAGCAGCTCACGGAGGGCTGACGGGGAGCTGTTTTTT. Encoded protein: CASSSRRADGELFF.

J is TRBJ1-1 and V is TRBV6-5; a possible D gene is TRBD1 (6 bases). This CDR3 has 15 amino acids. V lost 0 bases, J lost 5 bases, and 13 bases lay in between. The germline gives CDR1 MNHEY, CDR2 SVGAGI. The CDR3 DNA is TGTGCCAGCAGTTACTCGGGCAGCCAGGGGACTGAAGCTTTCTTT. Its translation is CASSYSGSQGTEAFF.

The chain uses TRBV11-2 and TRBJ2-5; 8 nucleotides align to TRBD1. The CDR3 has 15 residues. Germline loops: CDR1 SGHAT, CDR2 FQNNGV. Trimming cost V 5 bases and J 4 bases; bases outside gene matches: 9. CDR3 DNA sequence: TGTGCCAGCAGCCCCGCAGGGGGCGCGGGAGAGACCCAGTACTTC. This translates into CASSPAGGAGETQYF.

The V gene is TRBV7-9, the J gene TRBJ2-7; D is ambiguous. V shed 1 base and J shed 5 bases, with 12 bases lying between them. The CDR3 extends over 14 amino acids. The V gene's germline CDR1 is SEHNR and CDR2 FQNEAQ (reference sequence). The CDR3 here is CASSLGDFTNEQYF. CDR3 in DNA: TGTGCCAGCAGCTTAGGAGATTTTACTAACGAGCAGTACTTC.

The genes are TRBV28 and TRBJ2-1; D might be TRBD2 (6 bases). Germline V gene lookup returns CDR1 MDHEN and CDR2 SYDVKM. V lost 8 bases to trimming and J lost 0 bases, with 11 bases between them. The CDR3 spans 14 residues. The CDR3 DNA reads as TGTGCCAGCTGTACCGGGGGCTCCTACAATGAGCAGTTCTTC. It yields the protein CASCTGGSYNEQFF.

The CDR3 DNA follows: TGTGCCAGCTCACCGGGACAGGGGGCGCTTGAAAAACTGTTTTTT. Translated, it gives CASSPGQGALEKLFF. V gene TRBV18 combines with J gene TRBJ1-4; 12 bases are a match to TRBD1. The CDR3 has 15 residues. Germline CDR1 KGHSH, CDR2 LQKENI. J lost 7 bases, V lost 3 bases, and 3 bases had no gene match.

The chain links TRBV7-2 to TRBJ1-1; D remains ambiguous. Germline lookup yields CDR1 SGHTA and CDR2 FQGNSA. V was clipped by 4 bases and J by 7 bases, with 16 bases between them. This CDR3 region has 14 residues. The chain's CDR3 is CASSSPIPSGEAFF. The CDR3 bases are TGTGCCAGCAGCTCCCCTATCCCAAGCGGTGAAGCTTTCTTT.

The J gene is TRBJ2-7, the V gene TRBV18; D is perhaps TRBD2 (6 bases). The V end was cut by 6 bases, the J end by 7 bases, with 13 bases between. This CDR3 has 12 residues. The germline gives CDR1 KGHSH, CDR2 LQKENI. The CDR3 nucleotides read TGTGCCAGCTCGCCCTTTCGGGAGGAGCAGTACTTC. Protein: CASSPFREEQYF.

This clone was recorded a few times. The chain joins TRBV7-9 to TRBJ1-5; possible D gene TRBD1, 5 bases. This CDR3 region has 15 residues. The ends were cut back, 1 base at V and 9 bases at J, with 16 bases in the middle. In germline, CDR1 is SEHNR, CDR2 FQNEAQ (reference sequence). DNA of the CDR3: TGTGCCAGCAGCTTAGGGCAGGGCCCCATCTCGCCCCAGCATTTT. This sequence encodes CASSLGQGPISPQHF.

The V gene is TRBV20-1, the J gene TRBJ1-5; D is possibly TRBD1 (5 bases). Germline V CDR1 and CDR2: DFQATT, SNEGSKA (reference sequence). The CDR3 length is 12 residues. Trimming left V 3 bases short and J 4 bases short, with 7 bases between. CDR3 sequence: CSASNRNQPQHF. Here the CDR3 DNA reads TGCAGTGCTAGTAACAGGAATCAGCCCCAGCATTTT.